This T cell receptor (beta chain) was recorded in a study of T cell therapy after organ transplantation. This CDR3 is 17 amino acids long. The germline V gene has CDR1 LNHDA and CDR2 SQIVND (reference sequence). Regarding the study as a whole: Nonresponders had marked pretherapy clonal expansions and little post-therapy change.

Produced via immunoSEQ multiplex PCR; TCRdb's table is partial and in-frame only. The table has some 47,000 clones, 94% seen once. Of note for this clone: The antigen remains undetermined. A read error may produce the germline difference seen at one junction end.

The receptor comes from a human patient who had received a solid organ transplant and had CMV disease. The genes are TRBV19 and TRBJ2-2; 14 nucleotides line up with TRBD2. Material: CD8+ T cells from blood, obtained before autologous CMV-specific T cell therapy. Here the CDR3 DNA reads TGTGCCTGTAGTTCTCGGACTAGCGGGGGGTCCACCGGGGAGCTGTTTTTT. Translated, it gives CACSSRTSGGSTGELFF.